These T cell receptor beta chains were read from a single sample in a study of shared clonotypes between healthy human individuals. The method was immunoSEQ multiplex PCR; TCRdb's version includes in-frame clones alone and lacks a portion of them. The sample includes hundreds of thousands of clones, 73% of them seen just once. The sequencing sample was made of memory CD4+ T cells sorted from blood. These receptor sequences come from a woman aged 25 to 39 in good health. Each CDR3 is given with its conserved first and last residue. A D gene is named only where the DNA matches it firmly. For some rows the clone size is stated as once, few or many, or as a class when expanded; others skip it.

J	V	D	size	DNA	CDR3
TRBJ1-1	TRBV6-5	TRBD1	-	TGTGCCAGCAGTTCTTCCGGGACAGGACTCAATGAAGCTTTCTTT	CASSSSGTGLNEAFF
TRBJ1-1	TRBV6-1	-	-	TGTGCCAGCAGTGAAGGACGGAACACTGAAGCTTTCTTT	CASSEGRNTEAFF
TRBJ2-7	TRBV5-1	TRBD1	-	TGCGCCAGCGGCACGACAGGGGGCGAGCAGTACTTC	CASGTTGGEQYF
TRBJ2-7	TRBV7-2	-	-	TGTGCCAGCAGCCCGCGGACAGTACGATCCTACGAGCAGTACTTC	CASSPRTVRSYEQYF
TRBJ2-7	TRBV18	TRBD1	-	TGTGCCAGCTCACCATCGCGCGGGACAGGGTACGAGCAGTACTTC	CASSPSRGTGYEQYF
TRBJ2-7	TRBV7-9	TRBD2	-	TGTGCCAGCAGCTTGGCTAGCGGCTCCTACGAGCAGTACTTC	CASSLASGSYEQYF
TRBJ2-7	TRBV6-6	-	-	TGTGCCAGCAGTTGGAGGGGATCCTACGAGCAGTACTTC	CASSWRGSYEQYF
TRBJ1-1	TRBV5-1	-	-	TGCGCCAGCAGCTTGGCGCAGAACACTGAAGCTTTCTTT	CASSLAQNTEAFF
TRBJ2-5	TRBV19	-	few	TGTGCCAGTAGTATTACCAACCAAGAGACCCAGTACTTC	CASSITNQETQYF
TRBJ2-7	TRBV6-5	-	few	TGTGCCAGCAGTTCAAACTTGGAGCAGTACTTC	CASSSNLEQYF
TRBJ2-7	TRBV15	TRBD1	-	TGTGCCACCAACTCGGGACAGGGAATGGACGAGCAGTACTTC	CATNSGQGMDEQYF
TRBJ1-2	TRBV6-5	-	-	TGTGCCAGCAGTTACTCGACCACAGGGACCTATGGCTACACCTTC	CASSYSTTGTYGYTF
TRBJ2-1	TRBV7-8	TRBD1	-	TGTGCCAGCAGCTTAGGGACAGGGGTAGCCAATGAGCAGTTCTTC	CASSLGTGVANEQFF
TRBJ2-6	TRBV4-1	-	-	TGCGCCAGCAGCCAAGGAAGGGCTGGGGGCCCCAAATCTGGGGCCAACGTCCTGACTTTC	CASSQGRAGGPKSGANVLTF
TRBJ1-5	TRBV6-1	-	-	TGTGCCAGCAGGTCTAACCAGCCCCAGCATTTT	CASRSNQPQHF
TRBJ1-2	TRBV7-2	-	-	TGTGCCAGCAGCTCCGGGCGAGGGAACTATGGCTACACCTTC	CASSSGRGNYGYTF
TRBJ1-5	TRBV7-2	-	medium-sized	TGTGCCAGCAGCTTAGGGTTGAGTCAGCCCCAGCATTTT	CASSLGLSQPQHF
TRBJ2-3	TRBV5-1	-	many	TGCGCCAGCAGCACACGAGATGGCTCAGCAGATACGCAGTATTTT	CASSTRDGSADTQYF
TRBJ1-2	TRBV7-9	-	-	TGTGCCAGCAGCTTAGTTGACAGACCGAATGGCTACACCTTC	CASSLVDRPNGYTF
TRBJ2-5	TRBV18	-	-	TGTGCCAGCTCAGCAGCACAAACAGGGCAAGAGACCCAGTACTTC	CASSAAQTGQETQYF